The 8 T cell receptor beta chains below were found in one sample sequenced in a study of technical replicates of blood from four donors. Generated by immunoSEQ multiplex PCR, the TCRdb table keeps only in-frame clones and is missing some. The data contain approximately 73,000 clones, approximately 96% of them singletons. Sequenced: T cells isolated from PBMCs. These receptors were obtained from a human donor in good health.

The chain links TRBV7-2 to TRBJ2-5; 7 bases are shared with TRBD1. This CDR3 spans 14 amino acids. The V and J ends lost 5 bases and 3 bases, in that order; junction bases with no gene match: 6. Germline V CDR1 and CDR2: SGHTA, FQGNSA. The CDR3 DNA follows: TGTGCCAGCAGCCTGAAGACAGGGAAAGAGACCCAGTACTTC. It encodes CASSLKTGKETQYF.

The chain carries TRBV7-2 and TRBJ2-4; 13 bases fit TRBD2. J was trimmed by 7 bases and V by 3 bases; bases with no gene match: 6. In germline, CDR1 is SGHTA, CDR2 FQGNSA. The CDR3 is 16 amino acids. CDR3 nucleotide sequence: TGTGCCAGCAGCTTGGTCCTACTAGCGGGAGGGAACATTCAGTACTTC. Its translation: CASSLVLLAGGNIQYF.

This clone was seen just once. This chain uses TRBV28 with TRBJ2-7; the D gene is possibly TRBD2 (7 bases). CDR1 and CDR2 (germline): MDHEN, SYDVKM. V lost 1 base to trimming and J lost 3 bases, with 16 bases between them. The CDR3 is 16 amino acids. The CDR3 nucleotides are TGTGCCAGCAGTTTATTAGGGGGAGGGATACTCTACGAGCAGTACTTC. It encodes CASSLLGGGILYEQYF.

This sequence joins TRBV7-2 and TRBJ2-1; 11 positions agree with TRBD2. CDR3 length: 16 amino acids. The V gene's germline CDR1 is SGHTA and CDR2 FQGNSA. The trim removed 5 bases at V and 7 bases at J, leaving 10 bases unmatched. The CDR3 here is CASSLIAGGGKNEQFF. CDR3 coding DNA: TGTGCCAGCAGCCTAATAGCGGGAGGGGGAAAAAATGAGCAGTTCTTC.

J is TRBJ1-1 and V is TRBV7-2; 8 bases are a match to TRBD1. V trimming: 3 bases; J trimming: 7 bases; junction bases outside the gene matches: 4. CDR3 size: 13 residues. CDR1 SGHTA and CDR2 FQGNSA come from the germline V gene. This CDR3 reads CASSFRDRHEAFF. CDR3 in DNA: TGTGCCAGCAGCTTCCGGGACAGGCATGAAGCTTTCTTT.

This chain links TRBV5-6 with TRBJ1-5; TRBD1 is a possible D gene (5 bases). Trimming cost V 1 base and J 6 bases, with 11 bases left between them. This CDR3 has 14 residues. Germline V lookup: CDR1 SGHDT, CDR2 YYEEEE. The CDR3 DNA sequence: TGTGCCAGCAGCTTGATTGGACACGGTCAGCCCCAGCATTTT. Protein product: CASSLIGHGQPQHF.

The chain couples TRBV7-2 to TRBJ1-5; D is uncertain. This CDR3 has 16 residues. Trimming shortened V by 5 bases and J by 1 base, and 15 bases separated the two germline ends. Germline V gene sequence: CDR1 SGHTA, CDR2 FQGNSA. The CDR3 DNA is TGTGCCAGCAGCGTAAACGTACTAGGGAGCAATCAGCCCCAGCATTTT. As protein: CASSVNVLGSNQPQHF.

V usage is TRBV5-1 and J usage is TRBJ2-1, with 12 bases that match TRBD2. The CDR3 is made up of 15 amino acids. The junction had 8 bases not matched to a gene; V was cut back by 5 bases and J by 8 bases. The germline V gene encodes CDR1 SGHRS and CDR2 YFSETQ. The CDR3 sequence is CASSYTSGGIDEQFF. CDR3 sequence (DNA): TGCGCCAGCAGTTATACTAGCGGGGGGATCGATGAGCAGTTCTTC.